This TCR beta chain comes out of a study of identical twins. Study-wide findings and caveats: Its conclusions, products of cross-sectional statistical analysis, did not come from following the same donors. Researchers reported weaker excess twin sharing in beta out-of-frame sequences. Modelling underestimated the level of out-of-frame TCR alpha sharing observed in monozygotic twins.

Ten or more counts support this clonotype. Its antigen is not known. TCRdb itself ran the 5' RACE reads through MiXCR, one entry per CDR3 protein. The table shows about 660,000 distinct CDR3 sequences, with 8.5% to 9% occurring only once. In addition, the sample was reused for a study of yellow fever vaccine responses in identical twins.

Sequenced input: PBMCs. This TCR came from a young woman in good health.

CDR3 region: CASSLVAGGPVPHNEQFF. DNA for the CDR3: TGTGCCAGCAGCTTAGTGGCAGGGGGGCCAGTACCTCACAATGAGCAGTTCTTC. The chain couples TRBV11-2 to TRBJ2-1; D possibly corresponds to TRBD1 (7 bases). This CDR3 has 18 residues. V gave up 1 base and J gave up 5 bases, with 21 bases separating them. From germline, CDR1 is SGHAT and CDR2 FQNNGV.